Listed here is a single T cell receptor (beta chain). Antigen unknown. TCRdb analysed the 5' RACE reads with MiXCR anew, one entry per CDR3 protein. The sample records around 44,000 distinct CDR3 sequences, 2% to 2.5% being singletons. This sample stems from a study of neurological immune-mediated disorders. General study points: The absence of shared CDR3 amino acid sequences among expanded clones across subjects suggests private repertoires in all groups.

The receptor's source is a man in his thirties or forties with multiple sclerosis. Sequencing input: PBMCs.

CDR3 sequence (DNA): TGCGCCAGCAGTGGGACAGGGACTGAAGCTTTCTTT. It yields the protein CASSGTGTEAFF. The chain joins TRBV10-1 to TRBJ1-1; 8 bases fit TRBD1. V lost 4 bases, J lost 5 bases, and 0 bases stayed unmatched. CDR3 length equals 12 residues. Germline V gene sequence: CDR1 WNHNN, CDR2 SYGVQD (reference sequence).